This T cell receptor beta chain was recorded in a study of blood T cell repertoires in COVID-19. Study background: There were acute and convalescent COVID-19 samples, and they came from the United States, Italy and Spain.

The authors' processing: Nucleated cell number was recorded as an estimate derived from reference gene primer amplification. Data came from immunoSEQ multiplex PCR; TCRdb stores just in-frame clones and leaves some out. Clonal size and the V and J genes are those of that table, whereas D and trimming came from the DNA. This sample has roughly 26,000 clones, with 92% found just once. CDR1 is SQVTM and CDR2 is ANQGSEA in the germline V gene. This CDR3 is 13 amino acids long. The V gene lost 5 bases and the J gene lost 8 bases, with 18 bases spanning the gap. What was sequenced was peripheral blood. The chain employs TRBV29-1 and TRBJ1-2, with D uncertain. The source of this sequence is a human donor in a cohort sampled during active COVID-19. This CDR3 reads CSVSTEILEGYTF. CDR3 coding DNA: TGCAGCGTTTCGACTGAGATCTTGGAGGGCTACACCTTC.